Shown below are 5 T cell receptor beta chains from a single sample sequenced in a study of cytomegalovirus exposure and HLA in healthy donors. Primers: 60 Vbeta forward and 13 Jbeta reverse. Sequenced by immunoSEQ multiplex PCR; TCRdb stores in-frame clones only, minus some. The sample holds roughly 97,000 clones, 70% to 75% seen once. Sequencing was done on a sample of PBMCs. Receptor source: a man aged 40-49 years in good health and CMV-seronegative.

As DNA, the CDR3 is TGCGCCAGCAGCCTAAGCGGGTTAGTGACGCAGGAGACCCAGTACTTC. This translates into CASSLSGLVTQETQYF. The chain recombines TRBV4-1 with TRBJ2-5; D might be TRBD2 (6 bases). There are 16 residues in the CDR3. Trimming removed 4 bases at V and 5 bases at J, with 20 bases between. The V gene's germline CDR1 is MGHRA and CDR2 YSYEKL.

V is TRBV7-2 and J is TRBJ2-7; 7 bases fit TRBD2. Germline lookup yields CDR1 SGHTA and CDR2 FQGNSA. Unmatched junction bases numbered 2, after V lost 3 bases and J lost 0 bases. The CDR3 contains 14 residues. DNA for the CDR3: TGTGCCAGCAGCTTGTGGACTAGCTCCTACGAGCAGTACTTC. Amino acid sequence: CASSLWTSSYEQYF.

This chain connects TRBV28 to TRBJ2-7; tentatively, D is TRBD2 (6 bases). The ends were cut back, 3 bases at V and 7 bases at J, with 16 bases in the middle. The germline CDR1 and CDR2 sequences are MDHEN and SYDVKM. The CDR3 is made up of 14 amino acids. In nucleotides, the CDR3 is TGTGCCAGCAGTTTGGGGTTTGGGGGGTGGGAGCAGTACTTC. It codes for CASSLGFGGWEQYF.

The chain is built from TRBV6-5 and TRBJ2-5; D is possibly TRBD2 (6 bases). CDR1 MNHEY and CDR2 SVGAGI come from the germline V gene. The CDR3 extends over 14 amino acids. Trimming removed 0 bases at V and 5 bases at J, with 10 bases between. CDR3 coding DNA: TGTGCCAGCAGTTACTCTACGGGGGTGGAGACCCAGTACTTC. It is translated as CASSYSTGVETQYF.

The chain employs TRBV2 and TRBJ2-5; tentative D call: TRBD2 (8 bases). Germline V gives CDR1 SNHLY, CDR2 FYNNEI. Trimming left V 6 bases short and J 11 bases short, with 16 bases between. The CDR3 runs to 12 residues. CDR3 sequence reads: CASRDRREEQYF. CDR3 sequence (DNA): TGTGCCAGCAGGGACAGGCGGGAGGAGCAGTACTTC.